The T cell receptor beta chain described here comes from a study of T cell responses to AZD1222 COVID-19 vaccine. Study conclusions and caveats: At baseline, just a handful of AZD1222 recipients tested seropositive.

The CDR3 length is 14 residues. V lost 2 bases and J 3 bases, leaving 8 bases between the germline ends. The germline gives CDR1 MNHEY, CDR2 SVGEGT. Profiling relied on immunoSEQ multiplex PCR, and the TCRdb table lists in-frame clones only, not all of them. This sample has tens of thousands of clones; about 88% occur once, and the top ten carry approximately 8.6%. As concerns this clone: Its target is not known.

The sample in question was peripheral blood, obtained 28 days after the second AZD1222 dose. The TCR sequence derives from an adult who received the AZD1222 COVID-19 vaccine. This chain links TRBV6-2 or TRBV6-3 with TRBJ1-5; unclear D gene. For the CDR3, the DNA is TGTGCCAGCAGTTACCGGGGTGACAATCAGCCCCAGCATTTT. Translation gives CASSYRGDNQPQHF.